A selection of T cell receptor beta chains follows, all from one sample in a study of spatial heterogeneity in lung cancer. TCRdb re-called the 5' RACE reads through MiXCR, storing one row per CDR3 protein. The profile covers around 8,600 distinct CDR3 sequences, with 6.5% to 8.5% appearing a single time and about 18% taken by the ten largest. The material sequenced was lung tumor tissue, taken at surgery. These receptors were taken from a female donor with early-stage non-small cell lung cancer. The CDR3 runs from the conserved cysteine through the conserved F or W. The D gene is left open where the match is weak. Size is stated for part of the rows, as once, few or many counts, or as a class when the clone is expanded.

clone_size: medium-sized
j_call: TRBJ2-5
v_call: TRBV5-1
d_call: -
cdr3_aa: CASSWSSPEETQYF
cdr3_nt: TGCGCCAGCAGCTGGAGCAGCCCTGAAGAGACCCAGTACTTC

clone_size: many
j_call: TRBJ2-5
v_call: TRBV29-1
d_call: -
cdr3_aa: CSVRSASGEETQYF
cdr3_nt: TGCAGCGTGCGGTCGGCGAGCGGAGAAGAGACCCAGTACTTC

clone_size: -
j_call: TRBJ2-3
v_call: TRBV9
d_call: TRBD2
cdr3_aa: CASSPLSGSGTDTQYF
cdr3_nt: TGTGCCAGCAGCCCCCTGAGCGGGAGTGGCACAGATACGCAGTATTTT

clone_size: medium-sized
j_call: TRBJ2-7
v_call: TRBV5-1
d_call: TRBD2
cdr3_aa: CASSLERGSYEQYF
cdr3_nt: TGCGCCAGCAGCTTGGAGCGGGGTTCCTACGAGCAGTACTTC

clone_size: -
j_call: TRBJ2-5
v_call: TRBV27
d_call: TRBD1
cdr3_aa: CASSLLGGFQETQYF
cdr3_nt: TGTGCCAGCAGTCTCTTAGGGGGCTTCCAAGAGACCCAGTACTTC

clone_size: -
j_call: TRBJ2-3
v_call: TRBV12-3/TRBV12-4
d_call: TRBD2
cdr3_aa: CASSSGTSELTDTQYF
cdr3_nt: TGTGCCAGCAGTTCCGGGACTAGCGAACTCACAGATACGCAGTATTTT

clone_size: many
j_call: TRBJ2-2
v_call: TRBV5-1
d_call: -
cdr3_aa: CASSSTGGRSTGELFF
cdr3_nt: TGCGCCAGCAGCTCCACCGGGGGGCGTAGCACCGGGGAGCTGTTTTTT

clone_size: many
j_call: TRBJ1-2
v_call: TRBV7-2
d_call: TRBD1
cdr3_aa: CASSLDDRGSGYTF
cdr3_nt: TGTGCCAGCAGCTTAGATGACAGGGGCAGCGGCTACACCTTC

clone_size: -
j_call: TRBJ1-5
v_call: TRBV6-2/TRBV6-3
d_call: -
cdr3_aa: CASRQPRGNQPQHF
cdr3_nt: TGTGCCAGCAGGCAGCCCCGGGGCAATCAGCCCCAGCATTTT

clone_size: medium-sized
j_call: TRBJ2-5
v_call: TRBV5-1
d_call: -
cdr3_aa: CASSSLTQETQYF
cdr3_nt: TGCGCCAGCAGCTCCCTAACTCAAGAGACCCAGTACTTC

clone_size: medium-sized
j_call: TRBJ2-7
v_call: TRBV20-1
d_call: -
cdr3_aa: CSAQGGTHTNEQYF
cdr3_nt: TGCAGTGCCCAGGGGGGGACGCACACAAACGAGCAGTACTTC

clone_size: medium-sized
j_call: TRBJ1-2
v_call: TRBV18
d_call: TRBD1
cdr3_aa: CASSPAGTANYGYTF
cdr3_nt: TGTGCCAGCTCACCGGCCGGGACAGCCAACTATGGCTACACCTTC

clone_size: -
j_call: TRBJ2-7
v_call: TRBV11-2
d_call: TRBD1
cdr3_aa: CASSPQAGQGWDEQYF
cdr3_nt: TGTGCCAGCAGCCCCCAGGCAGGACAGGGTTGGGACGAGCAGTACTTC

clone_size: medium-sized
j_call: TRBJ2-3
v_call: TRBV7-3
d_call: TRBD2
cdr3_aa: CASSLNPFSGRITDTQYF
cdr3_nt: TGTGCCAGCAGCTTAAACCCTTTTAGCGGGAGGATCACAGATACGCAGTATTTT

clone_size: many
j_call: TRBJ2-4
v_call: TRBV7-8
d_call: -
cdr3_aa: CASSRQGAKNIQYF
cdr3_nt: TGTGCCAGCAGCCGGCAGGGAGCCAAAAACATTCAGTACTTC

clone_size: many
j_call: TRBJ1-4
v_call: TRBV5-1
d_call: TRBD1
cdr3_aa: CASSGGTATNEKLFF
cdr3_nt: TGCGCCAGCAGCGGAGGGACAGCAACTAATGAAAAACTGTTTTTT

clone_size: -
j_call: TRBJ2-2
v_call: TRBV11-1
d_call: -
cdr3_aa: CASSLLGRNTGELFF
cdr3_nt: TGTGCCAGCAGCTTATTAGGGCGGAACACCGGGGAGCTGTTTTTT

clone_size: many
j_call: TRBJ2-7
v_call: TRBV7-2
d_call: -
cdr3_aa: CASSPRGQYEQYF
cdr3_nt: TGTGCCAGCAGCCCAAGGGGTCAGTACGAGCAGTACTTC

clone_size: medium-sized
j_call: TRBJ2-2
v_call: TRBV7-7
d_call: -
cdr3_aa: CASSLKANTGELFF
cdr3_nt: TGTGCTAGCAGCTTAAAAGCGAACACCGGGGAGCTGTTTTTT

clone_size: many
j_call: TRBJ2-3
v_call: TRBV7-9
d_call: TRBD2
cdr3_aa: CASSSGLAGPTDTQYF
cdr3_nt: TGTGCCAGCAGCTCAGGACTAGCGGGGCCCACAGATACGCAGTATTTT